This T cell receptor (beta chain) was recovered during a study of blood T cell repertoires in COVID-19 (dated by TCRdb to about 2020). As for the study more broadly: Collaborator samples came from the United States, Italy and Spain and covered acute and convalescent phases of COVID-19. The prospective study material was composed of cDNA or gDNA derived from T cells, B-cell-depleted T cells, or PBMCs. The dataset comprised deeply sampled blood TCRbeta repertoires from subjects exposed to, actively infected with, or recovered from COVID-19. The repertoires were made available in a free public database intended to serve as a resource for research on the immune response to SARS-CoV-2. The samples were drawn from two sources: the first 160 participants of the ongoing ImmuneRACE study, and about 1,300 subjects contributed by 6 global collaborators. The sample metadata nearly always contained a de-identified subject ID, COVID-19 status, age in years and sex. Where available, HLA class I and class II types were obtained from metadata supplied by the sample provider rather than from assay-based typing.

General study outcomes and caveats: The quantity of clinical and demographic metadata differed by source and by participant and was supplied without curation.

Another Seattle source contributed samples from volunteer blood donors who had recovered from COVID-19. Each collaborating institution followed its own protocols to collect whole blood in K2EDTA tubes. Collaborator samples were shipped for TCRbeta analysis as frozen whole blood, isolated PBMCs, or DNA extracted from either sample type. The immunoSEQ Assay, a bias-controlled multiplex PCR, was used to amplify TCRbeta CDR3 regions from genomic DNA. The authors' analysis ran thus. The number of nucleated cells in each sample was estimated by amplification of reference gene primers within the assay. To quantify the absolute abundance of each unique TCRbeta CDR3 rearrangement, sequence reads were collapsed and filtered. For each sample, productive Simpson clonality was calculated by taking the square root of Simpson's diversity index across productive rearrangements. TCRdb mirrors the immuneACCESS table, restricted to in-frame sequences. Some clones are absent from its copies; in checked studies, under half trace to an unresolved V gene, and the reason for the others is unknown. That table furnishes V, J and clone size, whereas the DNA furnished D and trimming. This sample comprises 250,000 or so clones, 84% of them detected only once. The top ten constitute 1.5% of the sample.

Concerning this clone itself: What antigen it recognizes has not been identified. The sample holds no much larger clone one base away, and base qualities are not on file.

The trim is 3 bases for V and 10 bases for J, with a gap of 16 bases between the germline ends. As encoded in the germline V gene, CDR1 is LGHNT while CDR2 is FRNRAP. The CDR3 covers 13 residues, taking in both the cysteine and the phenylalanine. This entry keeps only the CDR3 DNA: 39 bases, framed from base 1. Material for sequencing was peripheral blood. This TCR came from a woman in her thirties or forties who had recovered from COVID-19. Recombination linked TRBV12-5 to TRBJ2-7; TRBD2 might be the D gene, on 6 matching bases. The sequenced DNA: TGTGCTAGTGGTTTAGACGGCGGGGCCGAACAGTACTTC. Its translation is CASGLDGGAEQYF.